This T cell receptor beta chain was identified in a study of CD8 T cells in Susac syndrome. The germline gives CDR1 KGHDR, CDR2 SFDVKD. Unmatched junction bases numbered 4, after V lost 8 bases and J lost 5 bases. The length of the CDR3 is 13 residues. cDNA came from roughly 0.53 to 1 ug RNA primed by random hexamers. An immunoSEQ multiplex PCR generated amplified TCR beta CDR3 products spanning 54 Vbeta and 13 Jbeta. One entry per CDR3 protein, called by TCRdb with MiXCR from the immunoSEQ multiplex PCR reads. The sample records about 250,000 distinct CDR3 sequences, just over 90% being singletons. This clonotype occurred a few times.

This clonotype was obtained from a human donor with multiple sclerosis. Sequenced sample: CD4+ T cells from PBMCs. V usage is TRBV24-1 and J usage is TRBJ2-1, with 8 bases matching TRBD2. CDR3 region: CATKGSGDNEQFF. Here the CDR3 DNA reads TGTGCCACCAAGGGTAGCGGGGACAATGAGCAGTTCTTC.